The rows below give T cell receptor beta chains drawn from one sample of a study of blood T cell repertoires in COVID-19. Using immunoSEQ multiplex PCR, the repertoire was profiled, and TCRdb retains in-frame clones only, with some absent. The sample records fewer than 200,000 clones, around 85% being singletons. Sequenced input: peripheral blood. All receptors derive from a human donor with acute or convalescent COVID-19. The donor label of this sample is uncertain. Each CDR3 is given with its conserved first and last residue. Fields, in order: CDR3 DNA, CDR3 protein, clone size, V gene, D gene, J gene. The D gene is left open where the match is weak. Not all rows give a size; the values are once, few, many and, for expanded clones, a class.

CDR3nt: TGCGCCAGCAGCTTGGGGAGGACAGGAAATGGGCTCTATGGCTACACCTTC; CDR3aa: CASSLGRTGNGLYGYTF; abundance: NA; v_gene: TRBV5-1; d_gene: TRBD1; j_gene: TRBJ1-2
CDR3nt: TGTGCCAGTAGTATAGAAGGACAGGACTATGGCTACACCTTC; CDR3aa: CASSIEGQDYGYTF; abundance: NA; v_gene: TRBV19; d_gene: TRBD1; j_gene: TRBJ1-2
CDR3nt: TGTGCCTGGAGTGTAGGTCGGAGAGGCTACACCTTC; CDR3aa: CAWSVGRRGYTF; abundance: NA; v_gene: TRBV30; d_gene: NA; j_gene: TRBJ1-2
CDR3nt: TGTGCCAGCAGTTCCCGCAGAGGCGGCGCGTACAATGAGCAGTTCTTC; CDR3aa: CASSSRRGGAYNEQFF; abundance: NA; v_gene: TRBV6-5; d_gene: NA; j_gene: TRBJ2-1
CDR3nt: TGCGCCAGCAGCACCGAACCCTCAGGCTATGGCTACACCTTC; CDR3aa: CASSTEPSGYGYTF; abundance: once; v_gene: TRBV5-1; d_gene: NA; j_gene: TRBJ1-2
CDR3nt: TGTGCCTGGTCGGCAGGGTTTAGGGAGCAGTACTTC; CDR3aa: CAWSAGFREQYF; abundance: NA; v_gene: TRBV30; d_gene: NA; j_gene: TRBJ2-7
CDR3nt: TGTGCCAGCAGATACGGGGACAGGGAAAACACTGAAGCTTTCTTT; CDR3aa: CASRYGDRENTEAFF; abundance: NA; v_gene: TRBV6-6; d_gene: TRBD1; j_gene: TRBJ1-1
CDR3nt: TGTGCCAGCAGCCCACGACAGGGATTGGTCTCACCCCTCCACTTT; CDR3aa: CASSPRQGLVSPLHF; abundance: once; v_gene: TRBV14; d_gene: TRBD1; j_gene: TRBJ1-6
CDR3nt: TGTGCCAGCTCGTCGACTAGCGCTTCACTGGGGGATACGCAGTATTTT; CDR3aa: CASSSTSASLGDTQYF; abundance: NA; v_gene: TRBV18; d_gene: TRBD2; j_gene: TRBJ2-3
CDR3nt: TGTGCCGCGCCGCGGGGGGCGACCACAGATACGCAGTATTTT; CDR3aa: CAAPRGATTDTQYF; abundance: NA; v_gene: TRBV6-8; d_gene: TRBD2; j_gene: TRBJ2-3
CDR3nt: TGTGCCAGCAGCTCTTACAGCTCTGGGGCCAACGTCCTGACTTTC; CDR3aa: CASSSYSSGANVLTF; abundance: NA; v_gene: TRBV7-9; d_gene: NA; j_gene: TRBJ2-6
CDR3nt: TGTGCCACCAGCAGAGGTCCGGTGGCGGGGGACTATGGCTACACCTTC; CDR3aa: CATSRGPVAGDYGYTF; abundance: NA; v_gene: TRBV15; d_gene: NA; j_gene: TRBJ1-2
CDR3nt: TGTGCCTATACGACAGGGATGCATGGCTACACCTTC; CDR3aa: CAYTTGMHGYTF; abundance: NA; v_gene: TRBV30; d_gene: TRBD1; j_gene: TRBJ1-2
CDR3nt: TGCGCCAGCAGGGACGGACTGAGTAACACAGATACGCAGTATTTT; CDR3aa: CASRDGLSNTDTQYF; abundance: NA; v_gene: TRBV10-2; d_gene: NA; j_gene: TRBJ2-3
CDR3nt: TGTGCCAGCAGTTACAGGGGCTCCTACAATGAGCAGTTCTTC; CDR3aa: CASSYRGSYNEQFF; abundance: NA; v_gene: TRBV6-5; d_gene: NA; j_gene: TRBJ2-1
CDR3nt: TGTGCCAGCAGGGACAGGGAAACGAGAGCTTTCTTT; CDR3aa: CASRDRETRAFF; abundance: NA; v_gene: TRBV7-2; d_gene: TRBD1; j_gene: TRBJ1-1
CDR3nt: TGTGCCAGCTCACAGACAGGGTCCCCTACGAACACTGAAGCTTTCTTT; CDR3aa: CASSQTGSPTNTEAFF; abundance: NA; v_gene: TRBV18; d_gene: TRBD1; j_gene: TRBJ1-1
CDR3nt: TGTGCCAGCAGTTTTAATACAGGGGCCCTCCACTTT; CDR3aa: CASSFNTGALHF; abundance: NA; v_gene: TRBV28; d_gene: TRBD1; j_gene: TRBJ1-6
CDR3nt: TGTGCCAGCAGTGAAGGTGCAGGGGGCTTCTACGAGCAGTACTTC; CDR3aa: CASSEGAGGFYEQYF; abundance: few; v_gene: TRBV6-4; d_gene: TRBD1; j_gene: TRBJ2-7
CDR3nt: TGCGCCAGCAGCCAAGATCGAAACGTCGGCACTGAAGCTTTCTTT; CDR3aa: CASSQDRNVGTEAFF; abundance: NA; v_gene: TRBV4-3; d_gene: NA; j_gene: TRBJ1-1
CDR3nt: TGTGCCATCAGGGGGGGAGGGCAGTACCAGCCCCAGCATTTT; CDR3aa: CAIRGGGQYQPQHF; abundance: NA; v_gene: TRBV10-3; d_gene: NA; j_gene: TRBJ1-5
CDR3nt: TGTGCCAGCAGCTTACAATCCGGACAGCTCAATTCACCCCTCCACTTT; CDR3aa: CASSLQSGQLNSPLHF; abundance: NA; v_gene: TRBV7-2; d_gene: NA; j_gene: TRBJ1-6
CDR3nt: TGCGCCAGCAGCCTCCGGGACAAGAACACCGGGGAGCTGTTTTTT; CDR3aa: CASSLRDKNTGELFF; abundance: NA; v_gene: TRBV5-1; d_gene: NA; j_gene: TRBJ2-2
CDR3nt: TGTGCCAGCAGCTACCACCGGACAGGTTCCTACGAGCAGTACTTC; CDR3aa: CASSYHRTGSYEQYF; abundance: NA; v_gene: TRBV7-2; d_gene: TRBD1; j_gene: TRBJ2-7
CDR3nt: TGCACCAGCAGCCCACTAGACAGCGGGGGGGAACTGGGCACAGATACGCAGTATTTT; CDR3aa: CTSSPLDSGGELGTDTQYF; abundance: once; v_gene: TRBV1; d_gene: NA; j_gene: TRBJ2-3
CDR3nt: TGTGCCAGCAGGGGGCTTTCTAACTATGGCTACACCTTC; CDR3aa: CASRGLSNYGYTF; abundance: NA; v_gene: TRBV9; d_gene: NA; j_gene: TRBJ1-2
CDR3nt: TGCGCCAGCAGCTTCCAGGGGGTGGATGAAAAACTGTTTTTT; CDR3aa: CASSFQGVDEKLFF; abundance: NA; v_gene: TRBV5-1; d_gene: TRBD1; j_gene: TRBJ1-4
CDR3nt: TGTGCCAGCAGTTACTCTAATCAGGGCCCCACAGATACGCAGTATTTT; CDR3aa: CASSYSNQGPTDTQYF; abundance: NA; v_gene: TRBV6-5; d_gene: NA; j_gene: TRBJ2-3
CDR3nt: TGTGCCAGCAGAACATCATCTTATAGCAATCAGCCCCAGCATTTT; CDR3aa: CASRTSSYSNQPQHF; abundance: NA; v_gene: TRBV2; d_gene: NA; j_gene: TRBJ1-5
CDR3nt: TGTGCCAGTAGCATAGGTATGAACACTGAAGCTTTCTTT; CDR3aa: CASSIGMNTEAFF; abundance: NA; v_gene: TRBV19; d_gene: NA; j_gene: TRBJ1-1
CDR3nt: TGTGCCTGGGACCGGGACAGGGGGATGGACACTGAAGCTTTCTTT; CDR3aa: CAWDRDRGMDTEAFF; abundance: NA; v_gene: TRBV30; d_gene: TRBD1; j_gene: TRBJ1-1
CDR3nt: TGTGCCACCAGTGATGGTAGCGGGGGGGCCTTAACAGATACGCAGTATTTT; CDR3aa: CATSDGSGGALTDTQYF; abundance: NA; v_gene: TRBV24-1; d_gene: TRBD2; j_gene: TRBJ2-3
CDR3nt: TGTGCCAGCAGCTTTACTAAGGGGCACCAGCCCCAGCATTTT; CDR3aa: CASSFTKGHQPQHF; abundance: NA; v_gene: TRBV7-2; d_gene: NA; j_gene: TRBJ1-5
CDR3nt: TGTGCCAGCAGCTCGCAGTCCACAGATACGCAGTATTTT; CDR3aa: CASSSQSTDTQYF; abundance: NA; v_gene: TRBV7-3; d_gene: NA; j_gene: TRBJ2-3
CDR3nt: TGTGCCAGCAGCTTAGACGCAAGGGGGACAGGGGCCTATGGCTACACCTTC; CDR3aa: CASSLDARGTGAYGYTF; abundance: NA; v_gene: TRBV7-9; d_gene: TRBD1; j_gene: TRBJ1-2
CDR3nt: TGTGCCAGCAGAAACAGGGGCGGAAGGCTGAACACTGAAGCTTTCTTT; CDR3aa: CASRNRGGRLNTEAFF; abundance: NA; v_gene: TRBV27; d_gene: TRBD1; j_gene: TRBJ1-1
CDR3nt: TGTGCCACCAGTGAGTCGCCGGGACAGGGCTACCATTTT; CDR3aa: CATSESPGQGYHF; abundance: NA; v_gene: TRBV24-1; d_gene: TRBD1; j_gene: TRBJ1-5
CDR3nt: TGTGCCAGCAGCAAGGACAGGGGGAACACCGGGGAGCTGTTTTTT; CDR3aa: CASSKDRGNTGELFF; abundance: NA; v_gene: TRBV11-2; d_gene: TRBD1; j_gene: TRBJ2-2
CDR3nt: TGTGCCAGCAGCTGGGTAGGGGTAAGGGGAATTTCACCCCTCCACTTT; CDR3aa: CASSWVGVRGISPLHF; abundance: NA; v_gene: TRBV5-5; d_gene: NA; j_gene: TRBJ1-6
CDR3nt: TGTGCCAGCAGCTTAGGAAGCCGGGGGGTTGGCACAGATACGCAGTATTTT; CDR3aa: CASSLGSRGVGTDTQYF; abundance: NA; v_gene: TRBV7-9; d_gene: TRBD2; j_gene: TRBJ2-3
CDR3nt: TGTGCCAGCAGCTTAGTGACAACTAACACCATATATTTT; CDR3aa: CASSLVTTNTIYF; abundance: NA; v_gene: TRBV5-4; d_gene: NA; j_gene: TRBJ1-3
CDR3nt: TGCGCCAGCAGCCAATCCAGGGTATCTAGCACTGAAGCTTTCTTT; CDR3aa: CASSQSRVSSTEAFF; abundance: NA; v_gene: TRBV4-3; d_gene: NA; j_gene: TRBJ1-1
CDR3nt: TGTGCCAGCAGTGAAGCGCTGAAGGGACTAGCGGGGCCCAGCACAGATACGCAGTATTTT; CDR3aa: CASSEALKGLAGPSTDTQYF; abundance: NA; v_gene: TRBV6-1; d_gene: TRBD2; j_gene: TRBJ2-3
CDR3nt: TGTGCCAGCAGTTTCGGGACAGAGGGTGAAGCTTTCTTT; CDR3aa: CASSFGTEGEAFF; abundance: NA; v_gene: TRBV12-3/TRBV12-4; d_gene: TRBD1; j_gene: TRBJ1-1
CDR3nt: TGTGCCTGGAGTTTATATTCTGGAAACACCATATATTTT; CDR3aa: CAWSLYSGNTIYF; abundance: NA; v_gene: TRBV30; d_gene: NA; j_gene: TRBJ1-3
CDR3nt: TGTGCCAGCAGCTTAGGGGGACTAGCGGGGGTCGGCAATGAGCAGTTCTTC; CDR3aa: CASSLGGLAGVGNEQFF; abundance: few; v_gene: TRBV7-2; d_gene: TRBD2; j_gene: TRBJ2-1
CDR3nt: TGTGCCAGCAGCTCCCGAGGGGGGGCGAACACTGAAGCTTTCTTT; CDR3aa: CASSSRGGANTEAFF; abundance: NA; v_gene: TRBV7-8; d_gene: NA; j_gene: TRBJ1-1
CDR3nt: TGCAGCGACGGGGGGGGCAGGGCTGGCTACACCTTC; CDR3aa: CSDGGGRAGYTF; abundance: NA; v_gene: TRBV29-1; d_gene: NA; j_gene: TRBJ1-2